A selection of T cell receptor beta chains follows, all from one sample in a study of blood T cells in healthy people across ages. MiXCR was run by TCRdb on the 5' RACE reads, yielding one entry per CDR3 protein. The sample includes 550,000 to 800,000 distinct CDR3 sequences, about 30% of them seen just once. Sequenced material: blood. These receptors were obtained from a woman of 80 years or more in good health. Both conserved end residues are part of each CDR3. D genes are given only for firm matches. Part of the rows lack a size; the others show once, few, many or a class for expanded clones.

clone_size j_call d_call v_call cdr3_nt cdr3_aa
. TRBJ2-2 TRBD1 TRBV4-3 TGCGCCAGCAGCCTGGGCTCCGGGACAGCGAACACCGGGGAGCTGTTTTTT CASSLGSGTANTGELFF
few TRBJ2-5 . TRBV6-5 TGTACCAGCAGTTACACCCAGGGGATCCAGGAGACCCAGTACTTC CTSSYTQGIQETQYF
many TRBJ2-1 . TRBV7-2 TGTGCCAGCAGCGCCCGGATGTACTACAATGAGCAGTTCTTC CASSARMYYNEQFF
few TRBJ1-1 . TRBV2 TGTGCCAGCAGTGAACCTAGAACGGGGTCTGAAGCTTTCTTT CASSEPRTGSEAFF
many TRBJ2-6 . TRBV9 TGTGCCAGCAGCGCTTCCGCCGTCTCTGGGGCCAACGTCCTGACTTTC CASSASAVSGANVLTF
. TRBJ1-1 . TRBV11-2 TGTGCCAGCAGCTTCGGTAGTCCAGGGGAAGGAGCTTTCTTT CASSFGSPGEGAFF
many TRBJ1-2 . TRBV7-8 TGTGCCAGCAGCCAAGGACCTCTTACGAACTATGGCTACACCTTC CASSQGPLTNYGYTF
. TRBJ1-2 . TRBV6-1 TGTGCCAGCGGTGAAGCGCAGGATGTGCGTGGCTACACCTTC CASGEAQDVRGYTF
. TRBJ1-2 . TRBV30 TGTGCCTCAACCGGGACCACTTCGCAGGTTAGGGGCTACACCTTC CASTGTTSQVRGYTF
many TRBJ2-7 TRBD1 TRBV7-2 TGTGCCAGCAGCTTAGATGAGACAGGGCCCTACGAGCAGTACTTC CASSLDETGPYEQYF
many TRBJ1-4 . TRBV15 TGTGCCACCAGCAGCCGTCGTTCGGCGGTTAATGAAAAACTGTTTTTT CATSSRRSAVNEKLFF
. TRBJ1-1 . TRBV7-9 TGTGCCAGCAGCCCAAATACCGGGGGCGAAGCTTTCTTT CASSPNTGGEAFF
many TRBJ2-7 . TRBV6-1 TGTGCCAGCAGGACAGCGCCTGCCTACGAGCAGTACTTC CASRTAPAYEQYF
few TRBJ2-7 TRBD2 TRBV5-1 TGCGCCAGCAGCCGTAGCGGGGAGAATGAGCAGTACTTC CASSRSGENEQYF
. TRBJ2-3 TRBD2 TRBV6-2/TRBV6-3 TGTGCCAGCTTGAGCGGGGGGGGAGATACGCAGTATTTT CASLSGGGDTQYF
many TRBJ2-5 . TRBV4-2 TGTGCCAGCAGCCAAGATGAATCGCACCCCCAAGAGACCCAGTACTTC CASSQDESHPQETQYF